The T cell receptor beta chain described here comes from a study of blood T cell repertoires in COVID-19. Overall study context: COVID-19 samples collected from the United States, Italy and Spain covered acute and convalescent phases. T cells, B-cell-depleted T cells, or PBMCs provided the cDNA or gDNA that served as material.

V gave up 2 bases and J gave up 3 bases; unmatched junction bases: 9. Germline values: CDR1 SGHRS, CDR2 YFSETQ. The length of the CDR3 is 17 residues. Original methodology: By means of reference gene primer amplification, nucleated cell counts were estimated. The data were produced by immunoSEQ multiplex PCR, yet TCRdb's version contains in-frame clones alone and is incomplete. V, J and clone size are those of that table, while D and trimming were read from the DNA. The sample includes under 70,000 clones, around 90% of them seen just once. The sequence was collected from an elderly man with acute or convalescent COVID-19. The sequenced sample consisted of peripheral blood. The chain links TRBV5-1 to TRBJ1-2; TRBD1 aligns across 11 bases. CDR3 DNA: TGCGCCAGCAGCTTAGCGTATCCGGGACAGGGGGACTATGGCTACACCTTC. It translates to CASSLAYPGQGDYGYTF. Full variable domain (remainder filled in from reference TRBV5-1 and TRBJ1-2): KAGVTQTPRYLIKTRGQQVTLSCSPISGHRSVSWYQQTPGQGLQFLFEYFSETQRNKGNFPGRFSGRQFSNSRSEMNVSTLELGDSALYLCASSLAYPGQGDYGYTFGSGTRLTVV.